Presented here are 10 T cell receptor beta chains from one specimen sequenced in a study of blood T cell repertoires in COVID-19. Some clones are missing from TCRdb's copy, which holds only in-frame ones; the method was immunoSEQ multiplex PCR. The sample shows over 120,000 clones, roughly 86% of them seen only once. Sequences were obtained from peripheral blood. These receptors were taken from a woman aged 45-65 years with acute or convalescent COVID-19.

The gene calls are TRBV5-1 and TRBJ2-3, with D tentatively TRBD1 (6 bases). Germline V gives CDR1 SGHRS, CDR2 YFSETQ. The CDR3 totals 16 residues. Trimming cost V 3 bases and J 0 bases, with 14 bases left between them. For the CDR3, the DNA is TGCGCCAGCAGCTGGGGGCCCGGGGTGAGCACAGATACGCAGTATTTT. This sequence encodes CASSWGPGVSTDTQYF. Full variable domain (missing parts from reference TRBV5-1 and TRBJ2-3): KAGVTQTPRYLIKTRGQQVTLSCSPISGHRSVSWYQQTPGQGLQFLFEYFSETQRNKGNFPGRFSGRQFSNSRSEMNVSTLELGDSALYLCASSWGPGVSTDTQYFGPGTRLTVL.

V usage is TRBV24-1 and J usage is TRBJ1-3; 9 nucleotides agree with TRBD1. This CDR3 region has 18 residues. V lost 3 bases, J lost 4 bases, and 12 bases stayed unmatched. CDR1 is KGHDR and CDR2 is SFDVKD in the germline V gene. CDR3: CATSDVPGTGSEGNTIYF. CDR3 coding DNA: TGTGCCACCAGTGATGTTCCCGGGACAGGGTCGGAAGGAAACACCATATATTTT.

The V gene is TRBV30, the J gene TRBJ2-2; 7 nucleotides align to TRBD2. J was trimmed by 3 bases and V by 0 bases; bases with no gene match: 4. The V gene's germline CDR1 is GTSNPN and CDR2 SVGIG (reference sequence). The CDR3 spans 15 residues. In DNA form, the CDR3 reads TGTGCCTGGAGTGTAGGGGACTACTACACCGGGGAGCTGTTTTTT. This gives the protein CAWSVGDYYTGELFF.

This chain uses TRBV5-8 with TRBJ2-5, with D unresolved. CDR1 SGHTS and CDR2 YDEGEE come from the germline V gene. The CDR3 runs to 12 residues. V was clipped by 1 base and J by 5 bases, with 6 bases between them. CDR3 sequence (DNA): TGTGCCAGCAGCTTGAACGGGGAGACCCAGTACTTC. It codes for CASSLNGETQYF.

This rearrangement joins TRBV6-2 or TRBV6-3 to TRBJ1-1, with a possible D match to TRBD1 (6 bases). CDR1 and CDR2 (germline): MNHEY, SVGEGT. This CDR3 is 17 amino acids long. V shed 4 bases and J shed 3 bases, with 21 bases lying between them. This chain's CDR3 is CASSSLRTALGDTEAFF. In DNA, the CDR3 is TGTGCCAGCAGTTCCCTACGGACAGCCCTGGGGGACACTGAAGCTTTCTTT.

This chain links TRBV6-5 with TRBJ1-5; D not certain. Germline assignment: CDR1 MNHEY and CDR2 SVGAGI. CDR3 length: 15 residues. The germline V and J ends were trimmed by 7 bases and 0 bases, with 13 bases remaining between them. In DNA, the CDR3 is TGTGCCAGCAAGGCAGGCCCCTATAGCAATCAGCCCCAGCATTTT. This encodes CASKAGPYSNQPQHF.

A few counts support this clone. V usage is TRBV12-3 or TRBV12-4 and J usage is TRBJ2-6, with unresolved D. The V gene lost 6 bases and the J gene lost 4 bases, with 7 bases spanning the gap. The CDR3 is 13 residues long. This CDR3 is CASRTSGANVLTF. The CDR3, as DNA: TGTGCCAGCAGAACATCCGGGGCCAACGTCCTGACTTTC.

DNA of the CDR3: TGTGCCATTGCGATGGGACAGCTACCCTATCAGCCCCAGCATTTT. Protein sequence: CAIAMGQLPYQPQHF. This sequence joins TRBV24-1 and TRBJ1-5; 7 bases map to TRBD1. The CDR3 covers 15 residues. V shed 11 bases and J 5 bases; nucleotides not matched to a gene: 14. Germline V gene lookup returns CDR1 KGHDR and CDR2 SFDVKD.

The CDR3: CAISVRQGATNEQFF. The DNA of the CDR3 is TGTGCCATCAGTGTTAGACAGGGGGCCACAAATGAGCAGTTCTTC. J is TRBJ2-1 and V is TRBV10-3; 10 nucleotides agree with TRBD1. V shed 4 bases, J shed 7 bases, and the junction held 7 bases outside the gene matches. Germline loops: CDR1 ENHRY, CDR2 SYGVKD. The CDR3 contains 15 residues.

V is TRBV30 and J is TRBJ2-3; weak D call: TRBD2 (5 bases). This CDR3 spans 12 amino acids. Germline V lookup: CDR1 GTSNPN, CDR2 SVGIG (reference sequence). Trimming took off 3 bases at V and 6 bases at J, with 10 bases between the two ends. CDR3 coding DNA: TGTGCCTGGAGCTCGGGGATGGATACGCAGTATTTT. Translating it yields CAWSSGMDTQYF.